This T cell receptor beta chain is drawn from a study of HIV-infected patients and healthy controls. cDNA was made from approximately 500 ng RNA using alpha and beta constant primers. Using multiplexing indices, alpha and beta chain libraries were generated apart by chain-specific third strand synthesis. A 12-nucleotide barcode per molecule came from two concatenated random hexamers added pre-amplification. One entry per CDR3 protein results from TCRdb running MiXCR on the 5' RACE reads. Among 17,000 or so distinct CDR3 sequences, 4.5% to 7% were seen once, and the ten largest hold 1.9%. This CDR3 contains 13 residues. V dropped 1 base and J dropped 7 bases, with 13 bases sitting between them. In germline, CDR1 is SQVTM, CDR2 ANQGSEA. This clonotype turned up a few times. The antigen remains unidentified. The repertoire came from unfractionated whole blood and reflected all unsorted peripheral T cells.

Study-level results: With just sixteen HIV-infected individuals processed, the findings' generality was considered strongly limited.

Sequencing was carried out using blood. The TCR sequence derives from an adult in good health. The chain has TRBV29-1 and TRBJ1-1, with a possible D match to TRBD1 (5 bases). The CDR3 reads CSVEVRAGSEAFF. The CDR3, as DNA: TGCAGCGTTGAAGTACGGGCAGGGAGTGAAGCTTTCTTT.